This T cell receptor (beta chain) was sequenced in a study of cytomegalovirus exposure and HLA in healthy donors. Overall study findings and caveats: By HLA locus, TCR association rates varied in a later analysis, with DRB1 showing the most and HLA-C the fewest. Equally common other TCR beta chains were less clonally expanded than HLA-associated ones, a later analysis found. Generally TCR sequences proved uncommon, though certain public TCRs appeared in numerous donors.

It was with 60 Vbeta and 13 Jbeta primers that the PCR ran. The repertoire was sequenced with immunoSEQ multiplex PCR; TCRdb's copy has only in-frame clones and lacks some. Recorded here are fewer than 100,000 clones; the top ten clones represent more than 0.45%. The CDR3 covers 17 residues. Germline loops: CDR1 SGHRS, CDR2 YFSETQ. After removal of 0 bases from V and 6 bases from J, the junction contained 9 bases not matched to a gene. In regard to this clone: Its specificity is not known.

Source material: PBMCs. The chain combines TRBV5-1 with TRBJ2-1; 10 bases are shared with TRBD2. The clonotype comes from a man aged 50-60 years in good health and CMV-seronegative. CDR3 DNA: TGCGCCAGCAGCTTGGCAGCGGGGGGGCCATTATCCAATGAGCAGTTCTTC. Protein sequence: CASSLAAGGPLSNEQFF.